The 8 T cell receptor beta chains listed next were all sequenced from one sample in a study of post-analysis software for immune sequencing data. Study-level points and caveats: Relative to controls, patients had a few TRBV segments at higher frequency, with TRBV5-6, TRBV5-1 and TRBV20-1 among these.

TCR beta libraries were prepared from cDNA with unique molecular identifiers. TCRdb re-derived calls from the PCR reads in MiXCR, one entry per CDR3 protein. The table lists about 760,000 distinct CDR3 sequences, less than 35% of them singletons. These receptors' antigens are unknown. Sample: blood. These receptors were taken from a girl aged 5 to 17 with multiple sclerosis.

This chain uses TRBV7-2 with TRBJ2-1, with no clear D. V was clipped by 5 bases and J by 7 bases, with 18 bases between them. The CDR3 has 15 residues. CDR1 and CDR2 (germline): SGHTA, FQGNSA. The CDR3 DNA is TGTGCCAGCAGCCAACCCCGGACCTACGGGAATGAGCAGTTCTTC. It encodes CASSQPRTYGNEQFF.

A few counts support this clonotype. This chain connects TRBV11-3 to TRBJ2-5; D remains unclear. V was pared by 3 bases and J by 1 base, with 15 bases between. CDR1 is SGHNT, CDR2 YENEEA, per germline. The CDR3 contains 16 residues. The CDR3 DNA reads TGTGCCAGCAGCTTCCCTCGGTGGGCCTCCCAAGAGACCCAGTACTTC. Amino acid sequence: CASSFPRWASQETQYF.

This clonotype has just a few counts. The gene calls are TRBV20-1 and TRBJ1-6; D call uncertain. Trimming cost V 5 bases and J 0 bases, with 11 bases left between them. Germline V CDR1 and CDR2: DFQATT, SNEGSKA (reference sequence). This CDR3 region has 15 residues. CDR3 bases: TGCAGTGCTCTGCCTGGGAACTCCTATAATTCACCCCTCCACTTT. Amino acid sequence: CSALPGNSYNSPLHF.

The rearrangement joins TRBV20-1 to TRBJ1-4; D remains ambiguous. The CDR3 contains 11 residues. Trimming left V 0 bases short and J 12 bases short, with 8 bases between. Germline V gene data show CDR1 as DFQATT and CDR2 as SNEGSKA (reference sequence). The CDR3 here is CSAREGRELFF. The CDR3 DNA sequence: TGCAGTGCTAGAGAAGGCAGAGAACTGTTTTTT.

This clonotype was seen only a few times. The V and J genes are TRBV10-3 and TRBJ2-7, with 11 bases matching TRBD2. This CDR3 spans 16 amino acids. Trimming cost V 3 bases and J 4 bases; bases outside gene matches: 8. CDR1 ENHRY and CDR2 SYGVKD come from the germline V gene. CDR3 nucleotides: TGTGCCATCAGTGATGCCGGGACTAGCGGACTATACGAGCAGTACTTC. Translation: CAISDAGTSGLYEQYF.

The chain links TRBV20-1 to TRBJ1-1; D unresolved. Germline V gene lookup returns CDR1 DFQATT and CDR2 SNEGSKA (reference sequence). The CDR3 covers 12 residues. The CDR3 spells CRAYGGNTEAFF. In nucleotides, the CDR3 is TGCAGGGCTTATGGAGGGAACACTGAAGCTTTCTTT.

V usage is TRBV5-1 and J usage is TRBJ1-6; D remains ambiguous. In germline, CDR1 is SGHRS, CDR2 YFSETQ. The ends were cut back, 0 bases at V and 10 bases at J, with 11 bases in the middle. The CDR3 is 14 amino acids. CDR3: CASSLVTQDSPLHF. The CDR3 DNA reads TGCGCCAGCAGCTTGGTAACGCAGGACTCACCCCTCCACTTT.

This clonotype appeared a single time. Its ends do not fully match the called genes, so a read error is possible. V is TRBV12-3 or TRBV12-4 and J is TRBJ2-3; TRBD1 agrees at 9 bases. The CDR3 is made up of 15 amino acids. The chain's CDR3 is CASSLPGQGTDAQYF. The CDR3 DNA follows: TGTGCCAGCAGTTTACCCGGACAGGGGACAGATGCGCAGTATTTT.